What follows are 21 T cell receptor beta chains derived from one specimen sequenced in a study of blood T cell repertoires in COVID-19. The method was immunoSEQ multiplex PCR; TCRdb's version includes in-frame clones alone and lacks a portion of them. The table lists about 350,000 clones, more than 75% of them singletons, with 1% in the top ten. The sample consisted of PBMCs or T cells enriched from blood (not recorded which). The receptors were gathered from a woman in her 30s who had recovered from COVID-19.

This clone was seen more than once but under ten times. The gene calls are TRBV10-1 and TRBJ2-7; D may be TRBD2 (6 bases). The CDR3 runs 14 residues. The ends were cut back, 4 bases at V and 6 bases at J, with 16 bases in the middle. Germline V gene sequence: CDR1 WNHNN, CDR2 SYGVQD (reference sequence). CDR3 nucleotides: TGCGCCAGCAGTGCTCTCGGACGGGGAGGCGAGCAGTACTTC. This codes for CASSALGRGGEQYF.

Here the CDR3 reads CASSLGGGSGYTF. CDR3 nucleotide sequence: TGTGCCAGCAGCTTAGGAGGCGGGTCCGGCTACACCTTC. This rearrangement joins TRBV11-2 to TRBJ1-2; D call uncertain. V lost 1 base to trimming and J lost 8 bases, with 11 bases between them. This CDR3 spans 13 amino acids. Germline CDR1 reads SGHAT; CDR2 reads FQNNGV.

This sequence joins TRBV10-3 and TRBJ1-5; possible D gene TRBD1, 6 bases. Trimming took off 3 bases at V and 6 bases at J, with 15 bases between the two ends. Germline V CDR1 and CDR2: ENHRY, SYGVKD. There are 15 residues in the CDR3. CDR3 in amino acids: CAISDPNRAGQPQHF. Written as DNA, the CDR3 is TGTGCCATCAGTGACCCGAACAGGGCGGGTCAGCCCCAGCATTTT.

This clone was observed a single time. This chain uses TRBV18 with TRBJ1-4; D perhaps matches TRBD1 (6 bases). V lost 4 bases and J 7 bases, leaving 19 bases between the germline ends. Germline V gene data show CDR1 as KGHSH and CDR2 as LQKENI. The CDR3 spans 16 residues. In DNA, the CDR3 is TGTGCCAGCTCACTTCTTACAGGGTCCAAAGCTGAAAAACTGTTTTTT. Translated, it gives CASSLLTGSKAEKLFF.

This chain joins TRBV9 and TRBJ1-1; 9 bases line up with TRBD1. The CDR3 is 15 amino acids. The ends lost 3 bases at V and 0 bases at J; junction bases unmatched: 3. Germline CDR1 is SGDLS and CDR2 is YYNGEE. The CDR3 DNA is TGTGCCAGCAGCGCCGGGACAGGGCTGAACACTGAAGCTTTCTTT. As protein: CASSAGTGLNTEAFF.

The CDR3 DNA is TGTGCCAGCAGTTTAGACGACAGGGCTTCTGATGGCTACACCTTC. Residues: CASSLDDRASDGYTF. The chain joins TRBV27 to TRBJ1-2; 7 bases are shared with TRBD1. CDR1 and CDR2 (germline): MNHEY, SMNVEV (reference sequence). The CDR3 totals 15 residues. After removal of 2 bases from V and 6 bases from J, the junction contained 9 bases not matched to a gene.

This clone was picked up one time. The rearrangement uses TRBV3-1 (or the pseudogene TRBV3-2) and TRBJ1-2, with TRBD1 matching 7 bases. The junction had 9 bases not matched to a gene; V was cut back by 4 bases and J by 7 bases. The CDR3 length is 14 residues. Looked up from germline, CDR1 is LGHDT and CDR2 is YNNKEL (reference sequence). The CDR3 spells CASSPGQVPGGYTF. CDR3 DNA: TGTGCCAGCAGCCCTGGACAGGTGCCAGGTGGCTACACCTTC.

The chain has TRBV21-1 and TRBJ2-5; TRBD1 is the table's D call and was not checked against the DNA. TRBV21-1 is given as a pseudogene. CDR3 length equals 19 residues. The CDR3 loop reads CASSKEGDPGQGRRETQYF. CDR3 DNA sequence: TGTGCCAGCAGCAAAGAAGGGGATCCGGGACAGGGCCGTCGAGAGACCCAGTACTTC.

The J gene is TRBJ2-3, the V gene TRBV5-6; 12 nucleotides align to TRBD2. Germline values: CDR1 SGHDT, CDR2 YYEEEE. The CDR3 contains 18 residues. V lost 0 bases to trimming and J lost 5 bases; unmatched junction nucleotides: 10. CDR3 protein: CASSLDLAGGRVRDTQYF. CDR3 coding DNA: TGTGCCAGCAGCTTGGATCTAGCGGGGGGGAGAGTCAGAGATACGCAGTATTTT.

The rearrangement joins TRBV19 to TRBJ1-5; perhaps TRBD1 as D (6 bases). The CDR3 has 15 amino acids. Germline V gene data show CDR1 as LNHDA and CDR2 as SQIVND (reference sequence). Trimming cost V 3 bases and J 5 bases, with 14 bases left between them. CDR3 sequence: CASSMRGQRDQPQHF. CDR3 nucleotides: TGTGCCAGTAGTATGCGGGGGCAACGGGATCAGCCCCAGCATTTT.

The J gene is TRBJ2-1, the V gene TRBV27; the D gene is possibly TRBD1 (6 bases). The CDR3 has 17 amino acids. V was pared by 3 bases and J by 0 bases, with 15 bases between. The germline V gene encodes CDR1 MNHEY and CDR2 SMNVEV (reference sequence). The CDR3 protein is CASSFTAGQSSYNEQFF. CDR3 nucleotides: TGTGCCAGCAGTTTCACGGCCGGACAGAGCTCCTACAATGAGCAGTTCTTC.

The chain has TRBV4-2 and TRBJ2-7, with TRBD1 matching over 8 bases. Germline loops: CDR1 LGHNA, CDR2 YNFKEQ. J was trimmed by 3 bases and V by 2 bases; bases with no gene match: 6. This CDR3 is built from 15 residues. CDR3 DNA sequence: TGTGCCAGCAGCCAAATTCAGGGGGCTGGCTACGAGCAGTACTTC. Translated: CASSQIQGAGYEQYF.

The rearrangement links TRBV6-5 to TRBJ2-7, with 7 bases aligning to TRBD2. CDR3 size: 14 residues. The germline V gene encodes CDR1 MNHEY and CDR2 SVGAGI. V lost 4 bases and J lost 2; bases outside the gene matches: 5. The CDR3 loop reads CASSSASGTYEQYF. The DNA for the CDR3 is TGTGCCAGCAGTTCGGCTAGCGGAACCTACGAGCAGTACTTC.

CDR3 residues: CASSLQGLGGYTF. The DNA for the CDR3 is TGTGCCAGCAGTTTGCAGGGGCTCGGCGGCTACACCTTC. The chain combines TRBV12-3 or TRBV12-4 with TRBJ1-2; D possibly corresponds to TRBD1 (6 bases). Trimming left V 3 bases short and J 8 bases short, with 13 bases between. This CDR3 is built from 13 residues.

J is TRBJ2-7 and V is TRBV28, with TRBD1 matching 7 bases. With V trimmed by 5 bases and J by 6 bases, 13 bases remained unmatched. This CDR3 contains 15 residues. Looked up from germline, CDR1 is MDHEN and CDR2 is SYDVKM. This CDR3 reads CASSIDRARIGEQYF. The DNA of the CDR3 is TGTGCCAGCAGTATTGACAGGGCTCGTATTGGCGAGCAGTACTTC.

The gene calls are TRBV7-9 and TRBJ2-7; D perhaps matches TRBD1 (6 bases). The V gene's germline CDR1 is SEHNR and CDR2 FQNEAQ (reference sequence). Trimming removed 5 bases from V and 5 bases from J, with 13 bases in between. This CDR3 comprises 13 residues. CDR3 in amino acids: CASSVGAGNEQYF. Written as DNA, the CDR3 is TGTGCCAGCAGCGTGGGGGCTGGGAACGAGCAGTACTTC.

The V call is TRBV3-1 (or the pseudogene TRBV3-2), the J call TRBJ2-6; perhaps TRBD1 as D (6 bases). The germline V gene has CDR1 LGHDT and CDR2 YNNKEL (reference sequence). The ends were cut back, 3 bases at V and 4 bases at J, with 13 bases in the middle. The CDR3 is 16 residues long. The CDR3 sequence is CASSHNRAWGANVLTF. The CDR3 coding sequence is TGTGCCAGCAGCCATAACAGGGCGTGGGGGGCCAACGTCCTGACTTTC.

The rearrangement joins TRBV28 to TRBJ1-6, with a weak D call TRBD1 (6 bases). The CDR3 has 12 amino acids. Between the trimmed V and J ends, which lost 6 bases and 9 bases, there was a span of 9 bases. Germline V CDR1 and CDR2: MDHEN, SYDVKM. In DNA form, the CDR3 reads TGTGCCAGCAGCTACAGGGTTTCACCCCTCCACTTT. Translated: CASSYRVSPLHF.

This sequence joins TRBV28 and TRBJ1-6, with D unresolved. The germline V and J ends were trimmed by 1 base and 5 bases, with 9 bases remaining between them. Germline V lookup: CDR1 MDHEN, CDR2 SYDVKM. CDR3 length equals 15 residues. In nucleotides, the CDR3 is TGTGCCAGCAGTTTATTATCGGGGAATAATTCACCCCTCCACTTT. It yields the protein CASSLLSGNNSPLHF.

The V call is TRBV28, the J call TRBJ1-1; D is unclear. The germline CDR1 and CDR2 sequences are MDHEN and SYDVKM. This CDR3 has 14 residues. Trimming took off 6 bases at V and 4 bases at J, with 15 bases between the two ends. The CDR3 DNA reads TGTGCCAGCAGCCCCAACAGTTTTGGCACTGAAGCTTTCTTT. It yields the protein CASSPNSFGTEAFF.

For the CDR3, the DNA is TGTGCCAGTAGTACCGACTTGAGCTCTGGAAACACCATATATTTT. This gives the protein CASSTDLSSGNTIYF. This chain links TRBV19 with TRBJ1-3; no clear D gene. The CDR3 length is 15 residues. Trimming left V 4 bases short and J 0 bases short, with 10 bases between. Germline CDR1 LNHDA, CDR2 SQIVND (reference sequence).